These 5 T cell receptor beta chains came from one sample sequenced in a study of shared clonotypes between healthy human individuals. The repertoire was sequenced with immunoSEQ multiplex PCR; TCRdb's copy has only in-frame clones and lacks some. The sample yields hundreds of thousands of clones, 80% to 95% seen once. Naive-designated CD8 cells lacked CD45RO, were positively enriched for CCR7, and omitted terminally differentiated effector memory CD45RA+ cells. The source material was naive CD8+ T cells sorted from blood. All receptors come from a man aged 30-40 years in good health.

This chain uses TRBV5-1 with TRBJ1-1, with D hard to call. This CDR3 is 15 amino acids long. V shed 1 base and J shed 1 base, with 11 bases lying between them. Germline CDR1 SGHRS, CDR2 YFSETQ. CDR3 loop: CASSLRQPGNTEAFF. The CDR3 DNA is TGCGCCAGCAGCTTGAGGCAGCCGGGGAACACTGAAGCTTTCTTT.

This rearrangement joins TRBV19 to TRBJ2-1; 14 bases match TRBD2. The CDR3 covers 14 residues. With V trimmed by 8 bases and J by 8 bases, 5 bases remained unmatched. From germline, CDR1 is LNHDA and CDR2 SQIVND (reference sequence). The CDR3 loop reads CASRTSGRSDEQFF. CDR3 sequence (DNA): TGTGCCAGTCGGACTAGCGGGAGGTCGGATGAGCAGTTCTTC.

The J gene is TRBJ2-3, the V gene TRBV7-9, with a possible D match to TRBD2 (5 bases). This CDR3 has 14 amino acids. Looked up from germline, CDR1 is SEHNR and CDR2 is FQNEAQ (reference sequence). The V end lost 8 bases, the J end lost 2 bases, and 14 bases lay between the germline ends. The CDR3 DNA reads as TGTGCCAGCGGAGGAGGAGTCCTCACAGATACGCAGTATTTT. Residues: CASGGGVLTDTQYF.

The V call is TRBV11-3, the J call TRBJ2-3, with unresolved D. The V gene's germline CDR1 is SGHNT and CDR2 YENEEA. Trimming cost V 0 bases and J 6 bases, with 7 bases left between them. The CDR3 is 13 residues long. CDR3 loop: CASSLDSWDTQYF. In DNA form, the CDR3 reads TGTGCCAGCAGCTTAGATAGTTGGGATACGCAGTATTTT.

This chain links TRBV9 with TRBJ2-5, with TRBD2 identical over 9 bases. The junction had 0 bases not matched to a gene; V was cut back by 0 bases and J by 3 bases. The CDR3 is 14 residues long. Germline CDR1 SGDLS, CDR2 YYNGEE. CDR3 nucleotide sequence: TGTGCCAGCAGCGTAGGACTAGCGGAAGAGACCCAGTACTTC. Protein sequence: CASSVGLAEETQYF.